The rows below give T cell receptor beta chains drawn from one sample of a study of T cell responses to AZD1222 COVID-19 vaccine. Here immunoSEQ multiplex PCR was the method, and the copy in TCRdb shows in-frame clones only, minus some. The sample yields more than 140,000 clones, around 88% seen once. The sequencing here drew on peripheral blood, taken on day 0 of AZD1222 vaccination. These receptors all come from an adult in good health. Each CDR3 is given without its conserved first and last residue. A D gene is named only where the DNA matches it firmly. Size tells how often a clone was seen (once, few, many) or the class of an expanded clone, and some rows leave it out.

J gene	V gene	clone size	D gene	CDR3 protein
TRBJ2-7	TRBV9	NA	TRBD2	ASSVEAAGGFYEQY
TRBJ2-7	TRBV9	NA	NA	ASSVEASVNYEQY
TRBJ2-3	TRBV11-2	NA	TRBD1	ASSEGTGGADTQY
TRBJ1-2	TRBV19	NA	TRBD1	ASSIGAGGTNGYT
TRBJ1-1	TRBV12-3/TRBV12-4	NA	NA	ASRSQLNTEAF
TRBJ2-1	TRBV27	NA	NA	ASSLWQAYNEQF
TRBJ2-5	TRBV4-1	NA	NA	ASSALTTSQETQY
TRBJ2-6	TRBV18	NA	NA	ASSPMTANPSGANVLT
TRBJ1-1	TRBV12-3/TRBV12-4	NA	NA	ASRRDGVTEAF
TRBJ2-6	TRBV14	NA	NA	ASSLRLQGANVLT
TRBJ2-5	TRBV28	NA	NA	ASSLPGTSQETQY
TRBJ2-1	TRBV7-9	once	NA	ASPGERGFLYNEQF
TRBJ2-2	TRBV19	NA	NA	ASRSFLNTGELF
TRBJ2-1	TRBV28	NA	TRBD1	ASSFPPSGTGGEQF
TRBJ2-1	TRBV11-2	NA	TRBD2	ASSLGLGTSGRVGEQF
TRBJ1-6	TRBV20-1	NA	TRBD1	SASDRAPNSPLH
TRBJ1-4	TRBV7-9	NA	NA	ASSLGSPDREKLF
TRBJ2-1	TRBV6-5	NA	NA	ATSRRSGKNNEQF
TRBJ2-1	TRBV27	NA	TRBD2	ASSDPGGQF
TRBJ1-1	TRBV14	NA	NA	ASSRNTEAF
TRBJ2-2	TRBV28	NA	NA	ASRAVNTGELF
TRBJ2-7	TRBV5-6	NA	NA	ASSLASGYEQY
TRBJ2-5	TRBV19	NA	NA	ASSTGRETQY
TRBJ1-2	TRBV4-3	NA	NA	ASSQEMGLGGYGYT
TRBJ2-7	TRBV6-6	NA	NA	ASSYYPQGGEQY
TRBJ1-1	TRBV5-1	once	NA	ASTLAGPTEAF
TRBJ1-4	TRBV11-3	once	NA	ASSLESTGEKLF
TRBJ1-2	TRBV19	NA	NA	ASCRDENYGYT
TRBJ1-2	TRBV14	NA	NA	ASSPQGYYGYT
TRBJ2-2	TRBV6-5	NA	NA	ASRDGTGELF
TRBJ1-6	TRBV6-2/TRBV6-3	once	NA	ASSYFRGGNSPLH
TRBJ2-7	TRBV27	few	TRBD2	ASSLSVLAGGEQY
TRBJ2-5	TRBV5-7	NA	TRBD2	ASSVTGGPETQY
TRBJ1-1	TRBV11-3	once	NA	ASRGPRGNTEAF
TRBJ2-3	TRBV3-1/TRBV3-2	NA	NA	ASSQAAASTDTQY
TRBJ1-4	TRBV11-2	NA	TRBD1	ASSFLTGTGILSNEKLF
TRBJ2-5	TRBV18	once	NA	ASSTAMPGPDARRKETQY
TRBJ2-7	TRBV2	NA	TRBD1	ASSGPGTGNHEQY
TRBJ2-1	TRBV4-3	NA	TRBD2	ASSQGLAGEYGGNEQF
TRBJ2-4	TRBV5-4	once	NA	ASSFGTDLAKNIQY
TRBJ2-3	TRBV6-1	NA	NA	ASLRADTQY
TRBJ1-5	TRBV19	NA	NA	ASSLDSLTGNQPQH
TRBJ2-7	TRBV27	NA	NA	ASSLEELSSYEQY
TRBJ1-2	TRBV7-8	NA	TRBD1	ASSSRGLTYYGYT
TRBJ2-5	TRBV21-1	NA	NA	ASSKDRTGEETQY